The rows below give T cell receptor beta chains drawn from one sample of a study of response to subunit inactivated influenza vaccine. TCRdb processed the RT-PCR reads anew with MiXCR; each CDR3 protein has one entry. The repertoire holds about half a million distinct CDR3 sequences, with approximately 11% as singletons. Sequencing was performed on PBMCs from blood, taken 45 days after vaccination. These receptors were obtained from a man between 45 and 60 years old who received an inactivated influenza vaccine. Both conserved end residues are part of each CDR3. Fields, in order: J gene, V gene, D gene, CDR3 length, clone size, CDR3 DNA, CDR3 protein. The D gene is left open where the match is weak. The size field is filled for only some rows; it gives once, few, many or a size class.

TRBJ2-1,TRBV28,TRBD2,19,many,TGTGCCAGCATCAAAGGAGAGACTAGCGGACTTAGCTCCTACAATGAGCAGTTCTTC,CASIKGETSGLSSYNEQFF
TRBJ2-1,TRBV5-1,TRBD1,13,NA,TGCGCCAGCAGTGGGCAGGGGGCGAATGAGCAGTTCTTC,CASSGQGANEQFF
TRBJ1-2,TRBV20-1,NA,13,many,TGCAGTGCTAGCACCGGGGCGAGGAGAGGCTACACCTTC,CSASTGARRGYTF
TRBJ2-5,TRBV20-1,TRBD2,17,few,TGCAGTGCCTTAGACCCCGGGGGCGGGGGGGCCCTAGAGACCCAGTACTTC,CSALDPGGGGALETQYF
TRBJ2-7,TRBV7-8,NA,17,many,TGTGCCAGCAGCTTAGCACACCGCGGGGCTAACCTGGGAGAGCAGTACTTC,CASSLAHRGANLGEQYF
TRBJ2-5,TRBV4-3,NA,16,NA,TGCGCCAGCAGCCAAGGGAGGGGGACAATCCAAGAGACCCAGTACTTC,CASSQGRGTIQETQYF
TRBJ2-7,TRBV20-1,TRBD2,15,NA,TGCAGTGCTAGGAATATAGCGGGGGGCTTAGACGAGCAGTACTTC,CSARNIAGGLDEQYF
TRBJ2-2,TRBV20-1,NA,14,NA,TGCAGTGCTAGGTCAAACGGGGGGCCCGGGGAGCTGTTTTTT,CSARSNGGPGELFF
TRBJ2-6,TRBV24-1,TRBD1,18,many,TGTGCCACCAGTGACTGGGACAGGGAGCAACCTGGGGCCAACGTCCTGACTTTC,CATSDWDREQPGANVLTF
TRBJ2-1,TRBV6-4,NA,16,few,TGTGCCAGCTATCACCCGTGGGAGAACAGGGTGACTGAGCAGTTCTTC,CASYHPWENRVTEQFF
TRBJ2-5,TRBV29-1,NA,11,NA,TGCAGCGCCCAGGGCTCGGGGACCCAGTACTTC,CSAQGSGTQYF
TRBJ2-1,TRBV6-5,NA,17,few,TGTGCCAGCAGTTCAAGCATGGGGGGATCTCCTTACAATGAGCAGTTCTTC,CASSSSMGGSPYNEQFF
TRBJ1-2,TRBV7-2,TRBD1,14,many,TGTGCCAGCAGCTCGGGACAGGGTAACTATGGCTACACCTTC,CASSSGQGNYGYTF
TRBJ2-6,TRBV12-3/TRBV12-4,NA,12,many,TGTGCCAGTAAATCTGGGGCCAACGTCCTGACTTTC,CASKSGANVLTF
TRBJ1-1,TRBV12-3/TRBV12-4,TRBD1,12,few,TGTGCCAGCAGTCGAGACAGGGTAAGAGCTTTCTTT,CASSRDRVRAFF
TRBJ2-1,TRBV11-1,TRBD2,18,few,TGTGCCAGCAGCTTATTAGGACTAGCGGGGGCCTCCTACAATGAGCAGTTCTTC,CASSLLGLAGASYNEQFF
TRBJ2-3,TRBV5-1,TRBD2,18,NA,TGCGCCAGCAGCTTGGCCAGTAGGCTAGCGGGGAGGACAGATACGCAGTATTTT,CASSLASRLAGRTDTQYF
TRBJ2-5,TRBV18,NA,15,few,TGTGCCAGCTCACCAAGACTGGACAGCCAAGAGACCCAGTACTTC,CASSPRLDSQETQYF
TRBJ1-1,TRBV6-1,NA,14,NA,TGTGCCAGCAGAGATCTCAGGGTTCGGGGTGAAGCTTTCTTT,CASRDLRVRGEAFF
TRBJ2-3,TRBV7-2,NA,15,NA,TGTGCCAGCAGCTCCGGAATTACTTTGGGGGATACGCAGTATTTT,CASSSGITLGDTQYF
TRBJ2-1,TRBV10-3,NA,13,NA,TGTGCCATTCGAGAGGGGGGGAACAATGAGCAGTTGTTC,CAIREGGNNEQLF
TRBJ2-5,TRBV4-3,TRBD1,16,NA,TGCGCCAGCAGCCAATCCCTACGACAGGGTCAAGAGACCCAGTACTTC,CASSQSLRQGQETQYF
TRBJ2-7,TRBV11-2,NA,14,NA,TGTGCCAGCAGCTTAGCTCGGGGACACTACGAGCAGTACTTC,CASSLARGHYEQYF
TRBJ1-5,TRBV7-2,NA,13,many,TGTGCCAGCAGGACCGGGCAAGGGGGGCCCCAGCATTTT,CASRTGQGGPQHF
TRBJ2-7,TRBV7-2,NA,14,few,TGTGCCAGCAGCCCCGTTGGGGGGCTTTACGAGCAGTACTTC,CASSPVGGLYEQYF
TRBJ2-7,TRBV3-1,NA,13,many,TGTGCCAGCAGCCAAGTTGACGGGAACGAGCAGTACTTC,CASSQVDGNEQYF